These 4 T cell receptor beta chains came from one sample sequenced in a study of T cell repertoires in ileal Crohn's disease. This table comes from immunoSEQ multiplex PCR, and its TCRdb copy is limited to in-frame clones, with some not included. The sample yields some 15,000 clones, just under 80% seen once. Indicated time point: neoterminal ileum biopsy at postoperative endoscopy, about 6 months after surgery. The sequenced sample was ileal tissue. The receptors originated from an adult with Crohn's disease.

CDR3 coding DNA: TGTGCCTGGAGTACCCATCTTGGACGAGGGCAGTACTTC. It translates to CAWSTHLGRGQYF. The rearrangement joins TRBV30 to TRBJ2-7; D is unclear. The CDR3 runs 13 residues. Trimming removed 2 bases at V and 9 bases at J, with 17 bases between. Germline-derived CDR1 and CDR2 are GTSNPN and SVGIG (reference sequence).

The rearrangement joins TRBV27 to TRBJ1-1, with D hard to call. In germline, CDR1 is MNHEY, CDR2 SMNVEV (reference sequence). With 5 bases removed from V and 2 bases from J, the gap between germline ends came to 9 bases. This CDR3 has 13 amino acids. The DNA of the CDR3 is TGTGCCAGCAGTACAGAGCCCAACACTGAAGCTTTCTTT. The encoded protein is CASSTEPNTEAFF.

This clone came up once. The rearrangement joins TRBV7-2 to TRBJ2-7; D gene ambiguous. Germline V gene lookup returns CDR1 SGHTA and CDR2 FQGNSA. V lost 1 base to trimming and J lost 6 bases, with 4 bases between them. The CDR3 contains 11 residues. The CDR3 reads CASSLGLEQYF. The CDR3 nucleotides are TGTGCCAGCAGCTTAGGTCTCGAGCAGTACTTC.

The genes are TRBV4-3 and TRBJ1-1; a weak D match, TRBD1 (5 bases). Deletions cut 5 bases from V and 1 base from J, with 8 bases between. The CDR3 spans 13 residues. The V gene's germline CDR1 is LGHNA and CDR2 YSLEER. CDR3 sequence: CASSATGNTEAFF. The CDR3, as DNA: TGCGCCAGCAGCGCTACAGGGAACACTGAAGCTTTCTTT.